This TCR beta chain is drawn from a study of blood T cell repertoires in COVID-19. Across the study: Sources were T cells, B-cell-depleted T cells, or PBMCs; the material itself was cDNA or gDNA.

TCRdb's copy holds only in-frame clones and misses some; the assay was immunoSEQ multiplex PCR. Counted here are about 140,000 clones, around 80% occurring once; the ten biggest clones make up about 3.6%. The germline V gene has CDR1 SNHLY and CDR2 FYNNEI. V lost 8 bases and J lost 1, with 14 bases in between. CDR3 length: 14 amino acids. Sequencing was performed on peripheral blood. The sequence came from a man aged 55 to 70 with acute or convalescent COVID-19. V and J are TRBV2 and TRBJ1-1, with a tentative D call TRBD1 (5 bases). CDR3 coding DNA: TGTGCCAGCCTAACCAGGCAGGGGAACACTGAAGCTTTCTTT. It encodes CASLTRQGNTEAFF.